This entry is about one T cell receptor (beta chain). These data originate in a study of blood T cell repertoires in COVID-19. Study-wide background: T cells, B-cell-depleted T cells, or PBMCs supplied cDNA or gDNA.

In the authors' methods: Reference gene primer amplification in the assay estimated nucleated cell counts. The method was immunoSEQ multiplex PCR; TCRdb's version includes in-frame clones alone and lacks a portion of them. V, J and clone size derive from that table, while D and trimming were established from the DNA sequence. The data show about 260,000 clones, roughly 90% seen once. Germline V lookup: CDR1 SNHLY, CDR2 FYNNEI. The CDR3 runs to 14 residues. Trimming took off 7 bases at V and 5 bases at J, with 17 bases between the two ends. Sample: peripheral blood. The TCR was taken from a woman aged 30 to 39 with COVID-19, enrolled during active disease. The rearrangement links TRBV2 to TRBJ1-1; D is ambiguous. This CDR3 is CASTQTGVFTEAFF. The CDR3 region has the DNA TGTGCCAGCACCCAAACGGGAGTTTTTACTGAAGCTTTCTTT.